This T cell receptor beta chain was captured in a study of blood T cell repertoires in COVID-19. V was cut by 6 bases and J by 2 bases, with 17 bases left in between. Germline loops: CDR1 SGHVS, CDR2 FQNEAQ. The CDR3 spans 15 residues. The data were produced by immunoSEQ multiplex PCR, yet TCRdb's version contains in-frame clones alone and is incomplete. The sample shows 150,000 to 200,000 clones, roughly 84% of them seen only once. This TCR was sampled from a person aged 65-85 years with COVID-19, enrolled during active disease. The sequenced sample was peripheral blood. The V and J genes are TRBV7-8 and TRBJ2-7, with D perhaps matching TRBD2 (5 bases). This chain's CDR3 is CASRPGGSLTYEQYF. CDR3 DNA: TGTGCCAGCAGGCCAGGAGGCTCCCTCACCTACGAGCAGTACTTC.